Presented here are 8 T cell receptor beta chains from one specimen sequenced in a study of blood T cell repertoires in COVID-19. The assay was immunoSEQ multiplex PCR, and TCRdb's table has in-frame clones only and misses some. The sample records a few hundred thousand clones, 87% being singletons. Sequenced input: peripheral blood. The receptors shown here come from a man in his late teens or twenties with active or convalescent COVID-19.

The chain joins TRBV7-3 to TRBJ2-1; TRBD2 might be the D (5 bases). V was trimmed by 6 bases and J by 4 bases, leaving 19 bases between them. Germline V lookup: CDR1 SGHTA, CDR2 FQGTGA. The CDR3 totals 16 residues. The CDR3 here is CASSSEPILSYNEQFF. CDR3 bases: TGTGCCAGCAGTAGCGAGCCGATTTTGTCGTACAATGAGCAGTTCTTC.

V gene TRBV4-3 combines with J gene TRBJ1-4; D perhaps matches TRBD1 (6 bases). Germline CDR1 reads LGHNA; CDR2 reads YSLEER. The CDR3 covers 17 residues. Trimming left V 4 bases short and J 8 bases short, with 23 bases between. The CDR3 region has the DNA TGCGCCAGCAGCCTAATGGGGGTGACAGGACTTGAGGAAAAACTGTTTTTT. Protein sequence: CASSLMGVTGLEEKLFF.

The gene calls are TRBV19 and TRBJ1-4; possibly TRBD1 for D (6 bases). This CDR3 has 14 amino acids. The germline gives CDR1 LNHDA, CDR2 SQIVND (reference sequence). Trimming shortened V by 5 bases and J by 4 bases, and 11 bases separated the two germline ends. This CDR3 is CASSPQGSNEKLFF. Written as DNA, the CDR3 is TGTGCCAGTAGTCCACAGGGAAGTAATGAAAAACTGTTTTTT.

The chain couples TRBV29-1 to TRBJ2-2; D perhaps matches TRBD2 (5 bases). Germline values: CDR1 SQVTM, CDR2 ANQGSEA. Trimming pared 4 bases from V and 1 base from J, leaving 7 bases between. The CDR3 extends over 13 amino acids. Here the CDR3 DNA reads TGCAGCGTTGTGAGGGAGAACACCGGGGAGCTGTTTTTT. This translates into CSVVRENTGELFF.

The V and J genes are TRBV20-1 and TRBJ2-1; D uncertain. V dropped 4 bases and J dropped 9 bases, with 7 bases sitting between them. The germline V gene has CDR1 DFQATT and CDR2 SNEGSKA (reference sequence). This CDR3 has 10 amino acids. The CDR3 spells CSANKREQFF. CDR3 coding DNA: TGCAGTGCTAACAAGCGTGAGCAGTTCTTC.

V gene TRBV20-1 combines with J gene TRBJ2-4; D is perhaps TRBD2 (5 bases). This CDR3 spans 11 amino acids. Germline V gene sequence: CDR1 DFQATT, CDR2 SNEGSKA (reference sequence). The V and J ends lost 7 bases and 7 bases respectively, with 11 bases between them. The CDR3 bases are TGCAGTGGAGGGCCTGGCAACATTCAGTACTTC. Protein sequence: CSGGPGNIQYF.

CDR3 DNA: TGTGCCAGCAGCAAACAGGGTTGGAGCACTGGGGCCAACGTCCTGACTTTC. The encoded protein is CASSKQGWSTGANVLTF. V gene TRBV28 combines with J gene TRBJ2-6; D possibly corresponds to TRBD1 (6 bases). The V gene lost 6 bases and the J gene lost 2 bases, with 17 bases spanning the gap. Germline V CDR1 and CDR2: MDHEN, SYDVKM. The CDR3 runs 17 residues.

The rearrangement joins TRBV30 to TRBJ1-6; D gene ambiguous. Trimming removed 1 base from V and 7 bases from J, with 8 bases in between. The CDR3 is 13 amino acids. Germline V lookup: CDR1 GTSNPN, CDR2 SVGIG (reference sequence). The CDR3 DNA reads TGTGCCTGGAGTGAGGTGAGGAATTCACCCCTCCACTTT. Protein: CAWSEVRNSPLHF. The full variable domain, completed using reference TRBV30 and TRBJ1-6, is SQTIHQWPATLVQPVGSPLSLECTVEGTSNPNLYWYRQAAGRGLQLLFYSVGIGQISSEVPQNLSASRPQDRQFILSSKKLLLSDSGFYLCAWSEVRNSPLHFGNGTRLTVT.